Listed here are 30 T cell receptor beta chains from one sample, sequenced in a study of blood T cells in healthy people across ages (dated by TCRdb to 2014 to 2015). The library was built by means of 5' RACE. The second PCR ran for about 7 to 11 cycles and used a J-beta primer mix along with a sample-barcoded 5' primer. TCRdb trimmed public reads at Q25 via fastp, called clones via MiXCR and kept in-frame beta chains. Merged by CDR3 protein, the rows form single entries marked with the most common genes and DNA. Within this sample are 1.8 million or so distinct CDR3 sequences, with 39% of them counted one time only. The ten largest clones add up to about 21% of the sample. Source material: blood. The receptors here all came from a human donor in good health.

The CDR3 loop is CASRTGQNNEQFF. In DNA form, the CDR3 reads TGTGCCAGCAGGACTGGGCAGAACAATGAGCAGTTCTTC. The gene calls are TRBV7-9 and TRBJ2-1; no definite D call. The germline V and J ends were trimmed by 6 bases and 5 bases, with 11 bases remaining between them. The CDR3 spans 13 residues. The germline V gene has CDR1 SEHNR and CDR2 FQNEAQ (reference sequence).

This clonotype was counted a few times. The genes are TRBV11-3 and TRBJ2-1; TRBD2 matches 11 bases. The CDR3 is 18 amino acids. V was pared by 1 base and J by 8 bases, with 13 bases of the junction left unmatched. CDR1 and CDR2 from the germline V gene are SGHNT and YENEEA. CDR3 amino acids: CASSLGGLAGGNGHEQFF. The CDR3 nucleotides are TGTGCCAGCAGCTTAGGAGGGCTAGCGGGGGGCAACGGTCATGAGCAGTTCTTC.

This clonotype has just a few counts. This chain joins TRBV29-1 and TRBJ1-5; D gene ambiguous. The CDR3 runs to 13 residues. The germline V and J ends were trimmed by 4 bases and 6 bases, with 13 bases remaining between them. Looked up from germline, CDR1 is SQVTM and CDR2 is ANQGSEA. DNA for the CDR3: TGCAGCGTTGGGGGTTTTGTGGGTCAGCCCCAGCATTTT. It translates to CSVGGFVGQPQHF.

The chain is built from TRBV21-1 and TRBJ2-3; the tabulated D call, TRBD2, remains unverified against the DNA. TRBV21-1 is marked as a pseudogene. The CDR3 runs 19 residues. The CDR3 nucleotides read TGTGCCAGCAGCCCCCAAGGAAGTAGCGGGGGGGCACACACAGATACGCAGTATTTT. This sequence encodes CASSPQGSSGGAHTDTQYF.

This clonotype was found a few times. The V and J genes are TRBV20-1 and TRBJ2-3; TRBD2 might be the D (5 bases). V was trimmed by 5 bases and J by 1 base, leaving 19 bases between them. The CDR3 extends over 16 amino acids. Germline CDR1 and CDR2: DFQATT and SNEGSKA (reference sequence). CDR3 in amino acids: CSARPVLAPRTDTQYF. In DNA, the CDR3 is TGCAGTGCTCGCCCTGTGCTAGCACCGCGCACAGATACGCAGTATTTT.

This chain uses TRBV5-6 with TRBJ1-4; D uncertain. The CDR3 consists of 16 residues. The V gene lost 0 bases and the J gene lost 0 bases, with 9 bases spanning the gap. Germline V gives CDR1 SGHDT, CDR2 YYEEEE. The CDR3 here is CASSLAADPTNEKLFF. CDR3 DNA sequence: TGTGCCAGCAGCTTGGCTGCGGATCCAACTAATGAAAAACTGTTTTTT.

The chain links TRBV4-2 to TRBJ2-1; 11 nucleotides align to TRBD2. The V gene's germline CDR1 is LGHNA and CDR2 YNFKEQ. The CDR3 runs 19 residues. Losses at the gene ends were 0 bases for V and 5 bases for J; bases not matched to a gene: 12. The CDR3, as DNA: TGTGCCAGCAGCCAAGATCTCACAGTAAGACTAGCGGGAAACAATGAGCAGTTCTTC. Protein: CASSQDLTVRLAGNNEQFF.

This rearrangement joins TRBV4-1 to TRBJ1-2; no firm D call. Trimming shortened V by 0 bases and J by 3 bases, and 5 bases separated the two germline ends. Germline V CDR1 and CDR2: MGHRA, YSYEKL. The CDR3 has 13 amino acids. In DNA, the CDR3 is TGCGCCAGCAGCCAAGATTACGACTATGGCTACACCTTC. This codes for CASSQDYDYGYTF.

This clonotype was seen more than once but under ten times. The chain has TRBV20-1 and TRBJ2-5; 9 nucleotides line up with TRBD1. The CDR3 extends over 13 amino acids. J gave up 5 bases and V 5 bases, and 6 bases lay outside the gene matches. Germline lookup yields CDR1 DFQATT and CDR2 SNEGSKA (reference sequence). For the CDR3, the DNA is TGCAGTGCTGGGACAGGGAATTTGGAGACCCAGTACTTC. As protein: CSAGTGNLETQYF.

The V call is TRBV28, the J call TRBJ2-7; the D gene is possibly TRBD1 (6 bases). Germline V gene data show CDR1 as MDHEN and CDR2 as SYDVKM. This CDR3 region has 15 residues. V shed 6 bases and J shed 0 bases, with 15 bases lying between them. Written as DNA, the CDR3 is TGTGCCAGCAGAGAAACAGGGATCGACTCCTACGAGCAGTACTTC. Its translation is CASRETGIDSYEQYF. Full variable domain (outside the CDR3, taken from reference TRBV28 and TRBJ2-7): DVKVTQSSRYLVKRTGEKVFLECVQDMDHENMFWYRQDPGLGLRLIYFSYDVKMKEKGDIPEGYSVSREKKERFSLILESASTNQTSMYLCASRETGIDSYEQYFGPGTRLTVT.

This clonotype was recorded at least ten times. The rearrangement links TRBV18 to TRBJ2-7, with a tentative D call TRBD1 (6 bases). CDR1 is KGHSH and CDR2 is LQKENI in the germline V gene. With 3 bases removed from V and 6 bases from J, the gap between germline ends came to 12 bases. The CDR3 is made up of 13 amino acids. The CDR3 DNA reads TGTGCCAGCTCACCTTCGACCAGGGGCGAGCAGTACTTC. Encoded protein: CASSPSTRGEQYF.

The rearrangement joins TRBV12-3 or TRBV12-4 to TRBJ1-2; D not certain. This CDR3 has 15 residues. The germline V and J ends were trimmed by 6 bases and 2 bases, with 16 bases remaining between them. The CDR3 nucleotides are TGTGCCAGCAGCCCTGGGGTAATCCAGAACTATGGCTACACCTTC. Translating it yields CASSPGVIQNYGYTF.

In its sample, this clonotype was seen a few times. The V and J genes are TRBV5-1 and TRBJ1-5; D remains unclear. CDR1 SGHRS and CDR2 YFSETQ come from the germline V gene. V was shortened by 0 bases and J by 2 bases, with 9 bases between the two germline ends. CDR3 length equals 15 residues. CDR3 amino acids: CASSLGARGNQPQHF. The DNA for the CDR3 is TGCGCCAGCAGCTTGGGAGCCCGGGGCAATCAGCCCCAGCATTTT.

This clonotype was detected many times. CDR3 nucleotide sequence: TGTGCCAGCAGCTTGGGACAGTCTCAAGAGACCCAGTACTTC. Its translation is CASSLGQSQETQYF. This rearrangement joins TRBV12-3 or TRBV12-4 to TRBJ2-5; 7 nucleotides match TRBD1. The CDR3 runs to 14 residues. V was clipped by 6 bases and J by 2 bases; unmatched bases: 6.

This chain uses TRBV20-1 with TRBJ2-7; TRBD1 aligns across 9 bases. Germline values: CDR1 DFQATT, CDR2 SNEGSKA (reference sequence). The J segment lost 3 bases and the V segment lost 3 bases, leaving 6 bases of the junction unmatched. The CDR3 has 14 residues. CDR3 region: CSARGGQGNYEQYF. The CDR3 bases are TGCAGTGCTAGGGGGGGACAGGGCAACTACGAGCAGTACTTC.

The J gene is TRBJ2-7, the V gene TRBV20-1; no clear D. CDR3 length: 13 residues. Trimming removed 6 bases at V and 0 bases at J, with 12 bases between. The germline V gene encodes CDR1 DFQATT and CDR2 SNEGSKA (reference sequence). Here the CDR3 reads CSANALSSYEQYF. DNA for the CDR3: TGCAGTGCCAACGCATTGAGCTCCTACGAGCAGTACTTC.

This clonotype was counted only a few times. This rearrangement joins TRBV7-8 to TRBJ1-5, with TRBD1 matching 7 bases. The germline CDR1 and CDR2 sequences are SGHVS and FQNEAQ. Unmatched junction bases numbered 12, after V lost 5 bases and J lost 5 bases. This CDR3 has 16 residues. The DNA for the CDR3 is TGTGCCAGCAGCCCGCAACCATCAGGGGGGTATCAGCCCCAGCATTTT. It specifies CASSPQPSGGYQPQHF.

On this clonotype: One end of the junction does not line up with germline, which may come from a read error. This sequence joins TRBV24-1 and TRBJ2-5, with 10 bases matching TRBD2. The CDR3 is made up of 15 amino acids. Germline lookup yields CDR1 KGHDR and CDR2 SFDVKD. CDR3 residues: CASSGIAGGWETQYF. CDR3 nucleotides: TGTGCCTCCAGTGGAATAGCGGGGGGATGGGAGACCCAGTACTTC.

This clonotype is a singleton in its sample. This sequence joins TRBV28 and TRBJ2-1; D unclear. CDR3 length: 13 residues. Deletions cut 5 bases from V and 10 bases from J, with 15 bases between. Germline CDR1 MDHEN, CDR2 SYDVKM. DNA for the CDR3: TGTGCCAGCAGTACACTCCTAGGGTACGAGCAGTTCTTC. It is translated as CASSTLLGYEQFF.

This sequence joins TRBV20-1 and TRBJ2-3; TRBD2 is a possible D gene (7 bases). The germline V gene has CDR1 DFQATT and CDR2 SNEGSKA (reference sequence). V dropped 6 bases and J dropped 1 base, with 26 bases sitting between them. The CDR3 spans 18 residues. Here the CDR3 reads CSAPKYRGGARGTDTQYF. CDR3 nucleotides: TGCAGTGCCCCAAAATATAGGGGGGGGGCGCGAGGCACAGATACGCAGTATTTT.

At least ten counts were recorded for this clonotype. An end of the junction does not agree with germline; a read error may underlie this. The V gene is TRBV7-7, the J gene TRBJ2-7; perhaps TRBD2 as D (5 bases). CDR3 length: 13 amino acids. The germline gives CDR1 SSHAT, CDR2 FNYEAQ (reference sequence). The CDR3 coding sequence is TGTGCTAGCAGCCCCCTCGAGGGCTACGAGCAGTACTTC. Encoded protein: CASSPLEGYEQYF. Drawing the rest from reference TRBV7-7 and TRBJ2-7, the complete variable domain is GAGVSQSPRYKVTKRGQDVTLRCDPISSHATLYWYQQALGQGPEFLTYFNYEAQPDKSGLPSDRFSAERPEGSISTLTIQRTEQRDSAMYRCASSPLEGYEQYFGPGTRLTVT.

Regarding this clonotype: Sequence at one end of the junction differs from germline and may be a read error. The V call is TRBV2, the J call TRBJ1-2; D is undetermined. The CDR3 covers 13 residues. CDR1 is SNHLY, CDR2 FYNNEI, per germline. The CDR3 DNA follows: TGTGCCAGTAGTGAATGGACTAACTATGGCTACACCTTC. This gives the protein CASSEWTNYGYTF. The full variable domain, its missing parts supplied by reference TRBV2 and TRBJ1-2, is EPEVTQTPSHQVTQMGQEVILRCVPISNHLYFYWYRQILGQKVEFLVSFYNNEISEKSEIFDDQFSVERPDGSNFTLKIRSTKLEDSAMYFCASSEWTNYGYTFGSGTRLTVV.

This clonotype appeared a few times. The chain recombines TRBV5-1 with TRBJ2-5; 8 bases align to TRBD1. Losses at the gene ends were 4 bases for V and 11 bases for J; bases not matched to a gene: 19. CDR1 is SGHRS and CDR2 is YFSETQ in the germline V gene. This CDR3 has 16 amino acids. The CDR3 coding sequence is TGCGCCAGCAGCCCCTTAGGACAGGGATCCTACAATGAGCAGTACTTC. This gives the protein CASSPLGQGSYNEQYF.

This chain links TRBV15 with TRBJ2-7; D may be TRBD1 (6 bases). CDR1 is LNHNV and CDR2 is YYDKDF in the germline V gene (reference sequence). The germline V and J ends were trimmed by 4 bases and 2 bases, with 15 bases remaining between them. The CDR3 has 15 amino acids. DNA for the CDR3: TGTGCCACCAGCACCAGAGAGGGACAAGCCTACGAGCAGTACTTC. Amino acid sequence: CATSTREGQAYEQYF.

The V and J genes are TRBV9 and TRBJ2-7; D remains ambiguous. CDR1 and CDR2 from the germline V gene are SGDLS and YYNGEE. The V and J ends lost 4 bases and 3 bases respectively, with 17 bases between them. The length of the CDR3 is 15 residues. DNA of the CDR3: TGTGCCAGCAGCTCCCAAGTAGGATCCGGCTACGAGCAGTACTTC. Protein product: CASSSQVGSGYEQYF.

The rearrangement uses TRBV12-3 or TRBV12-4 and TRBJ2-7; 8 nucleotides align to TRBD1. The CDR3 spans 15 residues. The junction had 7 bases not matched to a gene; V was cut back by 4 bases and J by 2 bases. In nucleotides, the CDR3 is TGTGCCAGCAGTTCCGACAGGGGTTCTCCCTACGAGCAGTACTTC. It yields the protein CASSSDRGSPYEQYF.

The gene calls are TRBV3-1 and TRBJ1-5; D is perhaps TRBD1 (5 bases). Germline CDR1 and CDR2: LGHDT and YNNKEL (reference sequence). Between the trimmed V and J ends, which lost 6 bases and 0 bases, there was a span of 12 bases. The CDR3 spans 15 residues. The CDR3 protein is CASRLREGSNQPQHF. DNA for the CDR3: TGTGCCAGCAGGCTCAGGGAAGGTAGCAATCAGCCCCAGCATTTT.

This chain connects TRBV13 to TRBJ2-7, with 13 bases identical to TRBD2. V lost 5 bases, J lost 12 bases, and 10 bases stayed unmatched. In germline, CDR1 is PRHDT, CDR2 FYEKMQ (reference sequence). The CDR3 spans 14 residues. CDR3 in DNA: TGTGCCAGCAGCATCGGGACTAGCGGGGCCCGGGGGTACTTC. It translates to CASSIGTSGARGYF. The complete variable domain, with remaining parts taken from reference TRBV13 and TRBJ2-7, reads AAGVIQSPRHLIKEKRETATLKCYPIPRHDTVYWYQQGPGQDPQFLISFYEKMQSDKGSIPDRFSAQQFSDYHSELNMSSLELGDSALYFCASSIGTSGARGYFGPGTRLTVT.

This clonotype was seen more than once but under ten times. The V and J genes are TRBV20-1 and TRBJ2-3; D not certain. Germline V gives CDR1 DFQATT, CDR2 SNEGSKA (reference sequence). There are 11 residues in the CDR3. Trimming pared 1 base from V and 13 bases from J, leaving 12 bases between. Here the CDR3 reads CSARVGVLKYF. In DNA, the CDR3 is TGCAGTGCTAGAGTTGGGGTTTTAAAGTATTTT.

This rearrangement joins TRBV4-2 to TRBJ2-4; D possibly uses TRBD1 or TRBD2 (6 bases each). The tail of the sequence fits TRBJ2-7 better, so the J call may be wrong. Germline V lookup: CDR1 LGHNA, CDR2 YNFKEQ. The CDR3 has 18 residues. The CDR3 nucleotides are TGTGCCAGCAGCAAGGAGGGGGGACATGGAAGGTGGTCCTACGAGCAGTACTTC. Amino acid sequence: CASSKEGGHGRWSYEQYF.